This TCR beta chain originates from a study of control samples from healthy donors and cancer patients. The V segment lost 6 bases and the J segment 7 bases; nucleotides outside the gene matches: 12. Germline lookup yields CDR1 MDHEN and CDR2 SYDVKM. This CDR3 is 15 amino acids long. The data were produced by immunoSEQ multiplex PCR, yet TCRdb's version contains in-frame clones alone and is incomplete. The table includes 20,000 to 30,000 clones, roughly 93% detected once. Only one count was recorded for this clone. The TCR was taken from a man aged 50 to 59 with lung cancer. The sample comprised PBMCs. The chain joins TRBV28 to TRBJ1-1; 9 bases are a match to TRBD1. CDR3 amino acids: CASRPTGQGGGEAFF. Written as DNA, the CDR3 is TGTGCCAGCAGACCTACGGGACAGGGAGGGGGTGAAGCTTTCTTT.